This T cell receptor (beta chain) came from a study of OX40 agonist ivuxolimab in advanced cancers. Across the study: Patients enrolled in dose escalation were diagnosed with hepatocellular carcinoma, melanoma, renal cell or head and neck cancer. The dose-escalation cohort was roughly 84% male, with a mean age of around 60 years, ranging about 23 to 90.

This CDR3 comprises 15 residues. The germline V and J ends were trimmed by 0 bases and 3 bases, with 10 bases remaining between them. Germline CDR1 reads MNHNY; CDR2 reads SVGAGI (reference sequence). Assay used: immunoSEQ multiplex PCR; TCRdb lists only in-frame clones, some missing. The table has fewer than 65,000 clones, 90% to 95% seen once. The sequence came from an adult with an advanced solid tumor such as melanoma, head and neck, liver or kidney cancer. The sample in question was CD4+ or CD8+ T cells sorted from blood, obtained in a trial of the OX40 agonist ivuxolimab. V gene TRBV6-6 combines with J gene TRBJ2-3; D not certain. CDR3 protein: CASSYSGPETDTQYF. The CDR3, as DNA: TGTGCCAGCAGTTACTCCGGACCAGAGACAGATACGCAGTATTTT.